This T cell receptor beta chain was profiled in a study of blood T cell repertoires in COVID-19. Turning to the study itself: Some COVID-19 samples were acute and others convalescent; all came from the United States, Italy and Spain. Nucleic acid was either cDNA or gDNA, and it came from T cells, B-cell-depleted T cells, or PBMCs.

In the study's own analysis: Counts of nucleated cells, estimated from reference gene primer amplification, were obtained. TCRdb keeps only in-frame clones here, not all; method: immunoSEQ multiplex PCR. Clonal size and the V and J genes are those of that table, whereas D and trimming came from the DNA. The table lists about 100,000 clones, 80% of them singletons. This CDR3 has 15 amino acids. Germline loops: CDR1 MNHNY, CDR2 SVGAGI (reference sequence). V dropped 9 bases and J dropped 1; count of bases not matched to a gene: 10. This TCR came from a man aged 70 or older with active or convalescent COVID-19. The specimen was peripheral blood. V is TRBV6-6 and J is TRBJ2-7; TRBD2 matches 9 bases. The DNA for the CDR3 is TGTGCCAGTCGTACTAGCGGGCCGCCGTCCTACGAGCAGTACTTC. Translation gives CASRTSGPPSYEQYF.